This TCR beta chain stems from a study of blood T cells in healthy people across ages. With regard to this clonotype: Its antigen is unknown.

Germline values: CDR1 SEHNR, CDR2 FQNEAQ (reference sequence). This CDR3 is built from 15 residues. V was pared by 4 bases and J by 0 bases, with 9 bases between. Drawing of peripheral blood yielded 7.5 to 10 milliliters from each donor. General observations from the study: There was a strong correlation between TCR beta diversity and naive T cell percentage. There was no known CMV status for donors, so expanded clonotype changes were possibly confounded.

The second PCR ran 7 to 11 cycles with a sample-barcoded 5' primer and J-beta primers. TCRdb re-analysed the 5' RACE reads in MiXCR, keeping a single row per CDR3 protein. The top ten hold roughly 30% of the sample, which has about 680,000 distinct CDR3 sequences, 45% to 50% seen once. The receptor was derived from an older woman in good health. Sequenced: blood. V and J are TRBV7-9 and TRBJ1-4; D is uncertain. The CDR3 spells CASSYRQATNEKLFF. The CDR3 DNA reads TGTGCCAGCAGCTACCGGCAAGCAACTAATGAAAAACTGTTTTTT.